The 10 T cell receptor beta chains given below trace back to one sample, sequenced in a study of cytomegalovirus exposure and HLA in healthy donors. The table came from immunoSEQ multiplex PCR; TCRdb's copy has only in-frame clones and leaves some out. The sample holds roughly 130,000 clones, under 90% seen once. Material: PBMCs. These receptors all come from a man aged 25 to 45 in good health and CMV-seronegative.

The chain combines TRBV9 with TRBJ2-3; D remains ambiguous. V was pared by 0 bases and J by 4 bases, with 9 bases between. Germline lookup yields CDR1 SGDLS and CDR2 YYNGEE. The length of the CDR3 is 14 residues. The CDR3 sequence: CASSVVSNSDTQYF. The CDR3 DNA reads TGTGCCAGCAGCGTAGTTAGCAACTCAGATACGCAGTATTTT.

The rearrangement joins TRBV7-9 to TRBJ2-3, with TRBD1 as a possible D gene (5 bases). V lost 0 bases, J lost 5 bases, and 6 bases lay in between. CDR1 is SEHNR, CDR2 FQNEAQ, per germline (reference sequence). The CDR3 has 13 residues. The CDR3 sequence: CASSLAGVDTQYF. The CDR3 nucleotides read TGTGCCAGCAGCTTAGCAGGGGTAGATACGCAGTATTTT.

There are a few counts of this clone. CDR3 region: CASRFANRRDGYTF. Written as DNA, the CDR3 is TGTGCCAGCAGATTCGCGAACCGGAGGGATGGCTACACCTTC. This chain joins TRBV28 and TRBJ1-2; no firm D call. From germline, CDR1 is MDHEN and CDR2 SYDVKM. V gave up 6 bases and J gave up 6 bases, with 17 bases separating them. This CDR3 region has 14 residues.

This clone was seen just once. J is TRBJ2-2 and V is TRBV2, with a tentative D call TRBD1 (6 bases). The CDR3 runs to 15 residues. Between the trimmed V and J ends, which lost 6 bases and 5 bases, there was a span of 16 bases. Germline V gene sequence: CDR1 SNHLY, CDR2 FYNNEI. DNA for the CDR3: TGTGCCAGCAGGTCGGACAGCCTAGGTACCGGGGAGCTGTTTTTT. Amino acid sequence: CASRSDSLGTGELFF.

This chain joins TRBV15 and TRBJ1-5, with 7 bases fitting TRBD1. Germline CDR1 LNHNV, CDR2 YYDKDF (reference sequence). The CDR3 extends over 17 amino acids. Trimming removed 0 bases from V and 7 bases from J; junction bases left unmatched: 12. CDR3 coding DNA: TGTGCCACCAGCAGAGAACGCGTACAGGGGAATGCCCAGCCCCAGCATTTT. The encoded protein is CATSRERVQGNAQPQHF.

The chain has TRBV6-5 and TRBJ2-7; perhaps TRBD1 as D (5 bases). The CDR3 extends over 13 amino acids. The ends were cut back, 4 bases at V and 3 bases at J, with 10 bases in the middle. Germline V gene lookup returns CDR1 MNHEY and CDR2 SVGAGI. CDR3 loop: CASSSPGIYEQYF. Written as DNA, the CDR3 is TGTGCCAGCAGTTCCCCAGGGATCTACGAGCAGTACTTC.

The rearrangement links TRBV7-2 to TRBJ1-6; a weak D match, TRBD1 (6 bases). CDR1 and CDR2 (germline): SGHTA, FQGNSA. This CDR3 comprises 15 residues. Trimming pared 4 bases from V and 0 bases from J, leaving 7 bases between. CDR3 residues: CASSYRASYNSPLHF. The CDR3 nucleotides are TGTGCCAGCAGCTACAGGGCCTCCTATAATTCACCCCTCCACTTT. The full variable domain, rest sourced from reference TRBV7-2 and TRBJ1-6, is GAGVSQSPSNKVTEKGKDVELRCDPISGHTALYWYRQSLGQGLEFLIYFQGNSAPDKSGLPSDRFSAERTGGSVSTLTIQRTQQEDSAVYLCASSYRASYNSPLHFGNGTRLTVT.

This clone was seen just once. This chain links TRBV6-1 with TRBJ1-6; 7 nucleotides match TRBD1. The CDR3 covers 18 residues. J was trimmed by 0 bases and V by 4 bases; bases with no gene match: 9. Germline V gene sequence: CDR1 MNHNS, CDR2 SASEGT. The CDR3 region is CASSARQGLSSYNSPLHF. Written as DNA, the CDR3 is TGTGCCAGCAGTGCCCGACAGGGTTTGAGCTCCTATAATTCACCCCTCCACTTT.

The J gene is TRBJ2-7, the V gene TRBV7-2; no clear D. The V gene lost 3 bases and the J gene lost 6 bases, with 12 bases spanning the gap. The CDR3 length is 13 residues. Germline CDR1 SGHTA, CDR2 FQGNSA. The CDR3 DNA follows: TGTGCCAGCAGCTTCAACGGTCCCGGCGAGCAGTACTTC. Its translation: CASSFNGPGEQYF.

The V gene is TRBV11-1, the J gene TRBJ2-5; TRBD1 agrees at 9 bases. The germline CDR1 and CDR2 sequences are SGHAT and FQDESV (reference sequence). V gave up 1 base and J gave up 0 bases; unmatched junction bases: 3. This CDR3 comprises 16 residues. The CDR3 sequence is CASSLGDREYQETQYF. Here the CDR3 DNA reads TGTGCCAGCAGCTTAGGGGACAGGGAGTACCAAGAGACCCAGTACTTC.